This T cell receptor (beta chain) was profiled in a study of T cell responses to AZD1222 COVID-19 vaccine. Across the whole study: Pooling covered second doses at about 4 or about 12 weeks. Study outcomes and limitations: Just a handful of people given AZD1222 tested seropositive at baseline. Two AZD1222 administrations were followed by greater Spike-specific TCR breadth and depth.

About this clone: What it binds is unknown.

The CDR3 runs to 16 residues. V gave up 3 bases and J gave up 0 bases; unmatched junction bases: 6. Germline V CDR1 and CDR2: SGDLS, YYNGEE. Assay: immunoSEQ multiplex PCR; the TCRdb copy retains only in-frame clones and omits some. The sample consists of roughly 100,000 clones, 82% of them appearing once. This chain links TRBV9 with TRBJ2-4, with 7 positions matching TRBD1. Material: peripheral blood, obtained on day 0 of AZD1222 vaccination. The receptor was derived from an adult in good health. The chain's CDR3 is CASSGGDRGAKNIQYF. DNA of the CDR3: TGTGCCAGCAGCGGAGGGGACAGAGGAGCCAAAAACATTCAGTACTTC.